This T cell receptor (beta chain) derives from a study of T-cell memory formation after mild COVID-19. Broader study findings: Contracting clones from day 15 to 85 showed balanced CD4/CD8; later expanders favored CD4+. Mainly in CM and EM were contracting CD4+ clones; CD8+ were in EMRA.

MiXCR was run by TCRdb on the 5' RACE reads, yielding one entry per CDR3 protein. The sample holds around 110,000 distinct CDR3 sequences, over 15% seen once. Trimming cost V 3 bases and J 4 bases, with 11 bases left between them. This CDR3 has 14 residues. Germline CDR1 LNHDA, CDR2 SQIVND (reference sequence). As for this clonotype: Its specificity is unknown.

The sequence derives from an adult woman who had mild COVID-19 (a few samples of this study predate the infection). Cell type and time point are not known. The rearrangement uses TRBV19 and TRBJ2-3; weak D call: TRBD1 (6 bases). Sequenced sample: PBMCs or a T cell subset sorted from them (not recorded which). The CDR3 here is CASSIWDKSDTQYF. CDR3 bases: TGTGCCAGTAGTATCTGGGACAAATCAGATACGCAGTATTTT.